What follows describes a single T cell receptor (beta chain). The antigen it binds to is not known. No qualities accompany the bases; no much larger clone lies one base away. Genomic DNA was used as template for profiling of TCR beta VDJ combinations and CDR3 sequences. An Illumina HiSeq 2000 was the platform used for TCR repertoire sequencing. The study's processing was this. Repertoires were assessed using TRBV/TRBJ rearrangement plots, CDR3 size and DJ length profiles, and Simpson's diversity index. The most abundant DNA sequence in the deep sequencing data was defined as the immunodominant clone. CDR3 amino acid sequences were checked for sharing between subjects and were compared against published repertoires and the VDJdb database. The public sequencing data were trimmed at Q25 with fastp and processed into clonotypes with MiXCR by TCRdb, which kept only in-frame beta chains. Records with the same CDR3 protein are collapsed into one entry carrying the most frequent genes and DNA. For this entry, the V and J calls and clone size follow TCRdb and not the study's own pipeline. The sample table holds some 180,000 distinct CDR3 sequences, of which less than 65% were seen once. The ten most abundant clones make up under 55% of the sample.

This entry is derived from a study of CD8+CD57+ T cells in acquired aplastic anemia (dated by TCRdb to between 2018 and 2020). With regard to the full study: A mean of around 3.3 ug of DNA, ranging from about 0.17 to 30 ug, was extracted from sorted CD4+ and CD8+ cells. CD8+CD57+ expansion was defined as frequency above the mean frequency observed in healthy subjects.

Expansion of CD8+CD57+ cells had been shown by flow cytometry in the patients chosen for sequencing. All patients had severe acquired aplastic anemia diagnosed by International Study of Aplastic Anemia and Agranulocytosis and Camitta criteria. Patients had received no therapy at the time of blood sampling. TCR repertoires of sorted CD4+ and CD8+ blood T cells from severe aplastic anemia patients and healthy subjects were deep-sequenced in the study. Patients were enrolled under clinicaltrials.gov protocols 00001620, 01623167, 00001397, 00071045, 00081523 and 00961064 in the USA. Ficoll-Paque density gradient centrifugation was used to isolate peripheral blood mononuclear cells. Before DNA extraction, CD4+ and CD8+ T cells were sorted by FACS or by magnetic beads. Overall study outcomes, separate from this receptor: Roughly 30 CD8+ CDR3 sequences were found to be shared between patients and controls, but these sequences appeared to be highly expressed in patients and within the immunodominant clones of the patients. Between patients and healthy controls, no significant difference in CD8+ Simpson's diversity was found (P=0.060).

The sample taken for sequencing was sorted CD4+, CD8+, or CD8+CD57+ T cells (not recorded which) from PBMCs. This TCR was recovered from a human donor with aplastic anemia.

The CDR3 protein is CASSLGGTGHWNEQFF. The nucleotide sequence reads as follows: TGTGCCAGCAGCTTAGGGGGGACAGGTCATTGGAATGAGCAGTTCTTC. The chain is encoded by TRBV7-2 joined to TRBJ2-1; 8 bases in the junction line up with TRBD1. V is trimmed back by 1 base and J by 7 bases, and the junction contains 9 bases that no gene match accounts for. There are 16 amino acids in the CDR3, from cysteine to phenylalanine inclusive. Only CDR3 DNA remains: 48 bases, in frame from the first base. From the germline V gene, CDR1 is SGHTA and CDR2 is FQGNSA.